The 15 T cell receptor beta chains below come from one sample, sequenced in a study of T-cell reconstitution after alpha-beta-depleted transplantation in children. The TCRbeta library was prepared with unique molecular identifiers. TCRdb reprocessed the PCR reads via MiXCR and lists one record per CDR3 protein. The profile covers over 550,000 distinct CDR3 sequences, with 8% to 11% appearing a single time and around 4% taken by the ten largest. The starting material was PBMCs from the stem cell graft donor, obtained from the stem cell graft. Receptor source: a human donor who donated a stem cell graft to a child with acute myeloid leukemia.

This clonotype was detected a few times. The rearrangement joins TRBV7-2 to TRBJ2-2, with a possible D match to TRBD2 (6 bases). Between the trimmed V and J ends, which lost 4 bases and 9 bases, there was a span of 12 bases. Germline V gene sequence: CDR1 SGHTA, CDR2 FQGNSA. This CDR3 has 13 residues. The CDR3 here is CASSSPSERELFF. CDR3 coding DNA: TGTGCCAGCAGCTCCCCTAGCGAGCGGGAGCTGTTTTTT.

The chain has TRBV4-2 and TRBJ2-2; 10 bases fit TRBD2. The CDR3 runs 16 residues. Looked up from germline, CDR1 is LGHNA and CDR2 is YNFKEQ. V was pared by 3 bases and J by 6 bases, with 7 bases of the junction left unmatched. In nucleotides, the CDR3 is TGTGCCAGCAGCCACCACCTAGCGGGAGAACCCGGGGAGCTGTTTTTT. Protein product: CASSHHLAGEPGELFF.

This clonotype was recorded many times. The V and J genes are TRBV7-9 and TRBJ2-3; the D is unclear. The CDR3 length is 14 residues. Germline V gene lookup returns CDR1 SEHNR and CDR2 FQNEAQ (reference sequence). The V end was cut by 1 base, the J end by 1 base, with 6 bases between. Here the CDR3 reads CASSLDVGTDTQYF. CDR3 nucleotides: TGTGCCAGCAGCTTAGATGTCGGCACAGATACGCAGTATTTT.

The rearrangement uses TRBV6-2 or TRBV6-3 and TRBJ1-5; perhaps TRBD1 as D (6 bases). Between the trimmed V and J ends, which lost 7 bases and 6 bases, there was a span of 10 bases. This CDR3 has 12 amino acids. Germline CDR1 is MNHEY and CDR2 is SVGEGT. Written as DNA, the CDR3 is TGTGCCAGCAACCAGGGGCCTCAGCCCCAGCATTTT. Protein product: CASNQGPQPQHF.

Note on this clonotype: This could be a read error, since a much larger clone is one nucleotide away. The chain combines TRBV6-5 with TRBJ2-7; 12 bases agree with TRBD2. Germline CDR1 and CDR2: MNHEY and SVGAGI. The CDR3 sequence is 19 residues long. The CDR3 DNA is TGTGTCAGCAGTTACTCGGTTGGCCTAGCGGGAGGGCCTCTCTACGAGCAGTACTTC. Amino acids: CVSSYSVGLAGGPLYEQYF.

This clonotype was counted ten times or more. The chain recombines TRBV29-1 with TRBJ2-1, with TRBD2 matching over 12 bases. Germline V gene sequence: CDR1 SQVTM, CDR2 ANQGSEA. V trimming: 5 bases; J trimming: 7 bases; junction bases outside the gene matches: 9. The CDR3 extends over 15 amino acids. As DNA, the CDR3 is TGCAGCGTTCAAGGGACTAGCGGGTCCGTTAATGAGCAGTTCTTC. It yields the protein CSVQGTSGSVNEQFF.

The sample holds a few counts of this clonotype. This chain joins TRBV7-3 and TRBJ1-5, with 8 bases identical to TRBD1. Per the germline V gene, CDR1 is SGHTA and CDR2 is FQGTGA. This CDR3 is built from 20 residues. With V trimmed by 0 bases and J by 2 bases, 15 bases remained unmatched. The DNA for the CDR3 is TGTGCCAGCAGCTTAACGCTCGACAGGGGTGTTTGCTTTTGCAATCAGCCCCAGCATTTT. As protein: CASSLTLDRGVCFCNQPQHF.

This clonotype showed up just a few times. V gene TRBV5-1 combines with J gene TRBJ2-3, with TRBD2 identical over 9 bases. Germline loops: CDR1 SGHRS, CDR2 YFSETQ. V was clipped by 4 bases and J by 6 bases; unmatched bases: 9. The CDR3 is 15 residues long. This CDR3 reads CASSQIVAGVDTQYF. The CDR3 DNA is TGCGCCAGCAGCCAAATTGTAGCGGGAGTTGATACGCAGTATTTT.

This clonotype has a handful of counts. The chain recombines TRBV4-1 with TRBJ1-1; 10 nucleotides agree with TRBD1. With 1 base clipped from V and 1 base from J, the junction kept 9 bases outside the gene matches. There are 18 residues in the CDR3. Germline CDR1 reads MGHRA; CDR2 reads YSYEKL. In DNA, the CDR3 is TGCGCCAGCAGCCAAGGTAAGAGACAGGGGGCCCCGAACACTGAAGCTTTCTTT. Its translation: CASSQGKRQGAPNTEAFF.

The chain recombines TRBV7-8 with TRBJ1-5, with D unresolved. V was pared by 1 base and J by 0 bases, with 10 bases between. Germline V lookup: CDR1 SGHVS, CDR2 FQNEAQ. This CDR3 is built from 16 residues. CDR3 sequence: CASSLEGRNSNQPQHF. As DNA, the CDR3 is TGTGCCAGCAGCTTAGAGGGCAGGAATAGCAATCAGCCCCAGCATTTT.

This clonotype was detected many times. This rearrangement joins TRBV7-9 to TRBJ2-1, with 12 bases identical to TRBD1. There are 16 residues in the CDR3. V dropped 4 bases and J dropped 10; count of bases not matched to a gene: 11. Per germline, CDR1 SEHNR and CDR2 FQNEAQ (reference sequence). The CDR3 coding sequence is TGTGCCAGCAGCTCGCTGCCGGGACAGGGGGCCCAAGAGCAGTTCTTC. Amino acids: CASSSLPGQGAQEQFF.

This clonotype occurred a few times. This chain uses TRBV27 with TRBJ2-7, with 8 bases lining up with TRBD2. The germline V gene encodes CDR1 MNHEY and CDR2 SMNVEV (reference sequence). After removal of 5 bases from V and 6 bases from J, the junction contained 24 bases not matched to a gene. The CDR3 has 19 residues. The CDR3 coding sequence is TGTGCCAGCAGTCCTACGGTAGCGGGACCTAGGTCCATCATCATCGAGCAGTACTTC. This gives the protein CASSPTVAGPRSIIIEQYF.

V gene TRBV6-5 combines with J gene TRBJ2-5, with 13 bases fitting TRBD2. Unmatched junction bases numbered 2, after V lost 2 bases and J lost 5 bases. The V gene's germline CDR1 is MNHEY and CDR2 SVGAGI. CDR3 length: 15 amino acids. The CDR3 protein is CASSYGTSGAETQYF. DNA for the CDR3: TGTGCCAGCAGTTACGGGACTAGCGGGGCCGAGACCCAGTACTTC.

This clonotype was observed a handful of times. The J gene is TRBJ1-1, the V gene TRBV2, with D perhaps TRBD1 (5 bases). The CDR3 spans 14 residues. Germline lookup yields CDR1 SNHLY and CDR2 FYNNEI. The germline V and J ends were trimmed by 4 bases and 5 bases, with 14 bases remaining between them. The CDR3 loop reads CASSVTERETEAFF. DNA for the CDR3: TGTGCCAGCAGTGTGACAGAGAGGGAAACTGAAGCTTTCTTT.

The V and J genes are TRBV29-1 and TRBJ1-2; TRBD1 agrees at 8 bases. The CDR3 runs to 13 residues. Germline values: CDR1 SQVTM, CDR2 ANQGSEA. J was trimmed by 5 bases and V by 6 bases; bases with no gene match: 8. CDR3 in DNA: TGCAGCGTAATCGACAGGGGTCCTTATGGCTACACCTTC. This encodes CSVIDRGPYGYTF.